These 18 T cell receptor beta chains were sequenced from one sample in a study of cytotoxic CD8 clonotypes in ibrutinib-treated CLL. The method was immunoSEQ multiplex PCR; TCRdb's version includes in-frame clones alone and lacks a portion of them. The table has 200,000 to 250,000 clones, 70% seen once. Specimen: PBMCs, collected after 12 months of ibrutinib treatment. Source of these receptors: a human donor with chronic lymphocytic leukemia.

The V call is TRBV5-1, the J call TRBJ2-3; 9 nucleotides align to TRBD2. The V segment lost 4 bases and the J segment 6 bases; nucleotides outside the gene matches: 12. CDR3 length equals 16 residues. CDR1 and CDR2 (germline): SGHRS, YFSETQ. In DNA form, the CDR3 reads TGCGCCAGCAGCGGGACTAGCCCATCACTTGAGGATACGCAGTATTTT. It codes for CASSGTSPSLEDTQYF.

This clone was detected many times. The chain joins TRBV6-5 to TRBJ1-1; the D gene is possibly TRBD1 (6 bases). The germline V gene encodes CDR1 MNHEY and CDR2 SVGAGI. Trimming stripped 3 bases from V and 1 base from J, with 9 bases between. The CDR3 runs 14 residues. The CDR3 bases are TGTGCCAGCAGTTATACGGACAGGAACACTGAAGCTTTCTTT. This gives the protein CASSYTDRNTEAFF.

The chain joins TRBV20-1 to TRBJ2-1; D perhaps matches TRBD2 (5 bases). V dropped 7 bases and J dropped 10 bases, with 14 bases sitting between them. Germline CDR1 reads DFQATT; CDR2 reads SNEGSKA (reference sequence). This CDR3 is built from 11 residues. The CDR3 DNA reads as TGCAGTGACCTCCCTGGGGAGGAGCAGTTCTTC. Its translation: CSDLPGEEQFF.

The rearrangement links TRBV18 to TRBJ2-7; no reliable D call. The CDR3 extends over 11 amino acids. V lost 2 bases, J lost 7 bases, and 6 bases lay in between. CDR1 is KGHSH, CDR2 LQKENI, per germline. For the CDR3, the DNA is TGTGCCAGCTCACCATCCGGGGAGCAGTACTTC. This codes for CASSPSGEQYF.

The V call is TRBV7-9, the J call TRBJ1-1, with 10 nucleotides matching TRBD1. The CDR3 loop spans 14 amino acids. Germline CDR1 reads SEHNR; CDR2 reads FQNEAQ (reference sequence). V shed 5 bases, J shed 3 bases, and the junction held 3 bases outside the gene matches. This CDR3 is CASSRGQGYTEAFF. CDR3 nucleotide sequence: TGTGCCAGCAGCCGGGGACAGGGGTACACTGAAGCTTTCTTT. Based on the CDR3 plus reference TRBV7-9 and TRBJ1-1, the full variable domain is DTGVSQNPRHKITKRGQNVTFRCDPISEHNRLYWYRQTLGQGPEFLTYFQNEAQLEKSRLLSDRFSAERPKGSFSTLEIQRTEQGDSAMYLCASSRGQGYTEAFFGQGTRLTVV.

This chain links TRBV5-1 with TRBJ2-3; TRBD1 matches 9 bases. The CDR3 spans 16 residues. Germline V gene data show CDR1 as SGHRS and CDR2 as YFSETQ. The junction had 8 bases not matched to a gene; V was cut back by 2 bases and J by 4 bases. The CDR3 sequence is CASSLGGQGGPDTQYF. CDR3 nucleotides: TGCGCCAGCAGCTTAGGGGGACAGGGAGGGCCAGATACGCAGTATTTT.

V is TRBV30 and J is TRBJ1-1; D not resolved. Germline V gives CDR1 GTSNPN, CDR2 SVGIG (reference sequence). V gave up 7 bases and J gave up 7 bases, with 10 bases separating them. The CDR3 totals 10 residues. CDR3 in amino acids: CALDRYEAFF. The CDR3 nucleotides are TGTGCCTTGGATCGATATGAAGCTTTCTTT.

This clone was seen a few times. The chain couples TRBV5-1 to TRBJ1-6, with TRBD1 matching over 8 bases. The germline V gene encodes CDR1 SGHRS and CDR2 YFSETQ. V lost 4 bases and J lost 8; bases outside the gene matches: 5. The CDR3 length is 14 residues. CDR3 DNA: TGCGCCAGCAGCCGAGACAGGGGTTATTCACCCCTCCACTTT. It codes for CASSRDRGYSPLHF.

Concerning this clone itself: The junction and the germline gene differ at one end; a read error may be behind it. The rearrangement joins TRBV7-7 to TRBJ2-3, with D maybe TRBD1 (6 bases). CDR3 length equals 17 residues. Germline V CDR1 and CDR2: SSHAT, FNYEAQ (reference sequence). The CDR3 DNA follows: TGTGCTAGCAGCCCACATGGGACACTGGACGGCACAGATACGCAGTATTTT. Translated: CASSPHGTLDGTDTQYF.

As concerns this clone: The same CDR3 arises from other DNA sequences in this sample as well. The rearrangement links TRBV29-1 to TRBJ2-5, with D hard to call. Trimming removed 1 base at V and 5 bases at J, with 11 bases between. The CDR3 length is 13 residues. Germline-derived CDR1 and CDR2 are SQVTM and ANQGSEA. CDR3 sequence (DNA): TGCAGCGTTGAAGTCGGAGCCCAGGAGACCCAGTACTTC. Translated: CSVEVGAQETQYF. Full variable domain (missing parts from reference TRBV29-1 and TRBJ2-5): SAVISQKPSRDICQRGTSLTIQCQVDSQVTMMFWYRQQPGQSLTLIATANQGSEATYESGFVIDKFPISRPNLTFSTLTVSNMSPEDSSIYLCSVEVGAQETQYFGPGTRLLVL.

The gene calls are TRBV29-1 and TRBJ2-1; 8 positions match TRBD2. CDR1 is SQVTM and CDR2 is ANQGSEA in the germline V gene. The CDR3 consists of 12 residues. V lost 4 bases and J lost 6; bases outside the gene matches: 2. The CDR3, as DNA: TGCAGCGTTGGTAGCGGGATCAATGAGCAGTTCTTC. The encoded protein is CSVGSGINEQFF.

The chain recombines TRBV7-6 with TRBJ2-3, with TRBD2 identical over 8 bases. CDR3 length: 15 residues. Germline V gene lookup returns CDR1 SGHVS and CDR2 FNYEAQ. Trimming at V came to 3 bases and at J to 6 bases, leaving 8 bases not matched to a gene. The CDR3 DNA reads as TGTGCCAGCAGCTTGCGGGACCAGCGGGGGGATACGCAGTATTTT. It translates to CASSLRDQRGDTQYF.

The chain combines TRBV11-1 with TRBJ1-6; perhaps TRBD1 as D (5 bases). Trimming cost V 2 bases and J 8 bases, with 10 bases left between them. The germline V gene encodes CDR1 SGHAT and CDR2 FQDESV (reference sequence). The CDR3 runs to 14 residues. DNA of the CDR3: TGTGCCAGCAGCTTACGGGGAGGGGATTCACCCCTCCACTTT. It encodes CASSLRGGDSPLHF.

The chain's CDR3 is CASRPDSRNTEAFF. The CDR3 nucleotides read TGTGCCAGCAGACCGGACAGTCGGAACACTGAAGCTTTCTTT. This rearrangement joins TRBV2 to TRBJ1-1, with a tentative D call TRBD1 (6 bases). CDR3 size: 14 residues. The germline V and J ends were trimmed by 6 bases and 1 base, with 12 bases remaining between them. Germline assignment: CDR1 SNHLY and CDR2 FYNNEI.

The chain links TRBV5-6 to TRBJ2-7; D remains ambiguous. V was trimmed by 4 bases and J by 5 bases, leaving 7 bases between them. There are 11 residues in the CDR3. Looked up from germline, CDR1 is SGHDT and CDR2 is YYEEEE. The CDR3 region is CASSRLDEQYF. Here the CDR3 DNA reads TGTGCCAGCAGCCGTCTCGACGAGCAGTACTTC.

The chain couples TRBV28 to TRBJ1-4; no definite D call. This CDR3 has 14 amino acids. CDR1 and CDR2 from the germline V gene are MDHEN and SYDVKM. The germline V and J ends were trimmed by 8 bases and 5 bases, with 15 bases remaining between them. The CDR3 DNA sequence: TGTGCCAGCCGTAAAGGACCGAACAATGAAAAACTGTTTTTT. This encodes CASRKGPNNEKLFF.

The gene calls are TRBV6-5 and TRBJ1-1; D uncertain. Germline assignment: CDR1 MNHEY and CDR2 SVGAGI. The CDR3 length is 16 residues. Trimming took 0 bases from V and 1 from J, leaving 12 bases between them. CDR3 loop: CASSYSGGRRNTEAFF. The CDR3 DNA is TGTGCCAGCAGTTACTCGGGAGGCCGAAGGAACACTGAAGCTTTCTTT.

This clone turned up a few times. The J gene is TRBJ1-5, the V gene TRBV2; D not certain. The V gene lost 6 bases and the J gene lost 9 bases, with 15 bases spanning the gap. The CDR3 runs 13 residues. The germline V gene has CDR1 SNHLY and CDR2 FYNNEI. CDR3 in DNA: TGTGCCAGCAGCAGCCCAGGCCTGGGGCCCCAGCATTTT. Encoded protein: CASSSPGLGPQHF.